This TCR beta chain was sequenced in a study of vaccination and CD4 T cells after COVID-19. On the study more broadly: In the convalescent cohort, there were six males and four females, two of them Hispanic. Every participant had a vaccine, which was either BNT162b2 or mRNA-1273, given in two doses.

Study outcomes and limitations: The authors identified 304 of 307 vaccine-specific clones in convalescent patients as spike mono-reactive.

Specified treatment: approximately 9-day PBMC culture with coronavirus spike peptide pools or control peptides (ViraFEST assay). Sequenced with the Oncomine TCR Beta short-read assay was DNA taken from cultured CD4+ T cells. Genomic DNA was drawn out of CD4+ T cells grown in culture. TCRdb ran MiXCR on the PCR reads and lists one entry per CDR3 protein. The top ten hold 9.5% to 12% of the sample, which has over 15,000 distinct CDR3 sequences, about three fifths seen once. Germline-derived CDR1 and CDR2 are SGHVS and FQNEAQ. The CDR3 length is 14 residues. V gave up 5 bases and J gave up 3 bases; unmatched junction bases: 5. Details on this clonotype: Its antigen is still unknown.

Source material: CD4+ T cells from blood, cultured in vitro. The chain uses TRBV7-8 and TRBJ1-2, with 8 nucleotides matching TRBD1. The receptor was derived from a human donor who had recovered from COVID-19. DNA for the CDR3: TGTGCCAGCAGCCCATTGACAGGGGACTATGGCTACACCTTC. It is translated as CASSPLTGDYGYTF.